The clone carrying this T cell receptor (beta chain) was picked up a small number of times. The authors ran a second PCR of about 7 to 11 cycles using a sample-barcoded 5' primer and a J-beta primer mix. TCRdb reprocessed the 5' RACE reads via MiXCR and lists one record per CDR3 protein. Among 800,000 or so distinct CDR3 sequences listed, roughly 25% were seen once. The source of the sample is a study of blood T cells in healthy people across ages. These records were also assigned to another study, of T cells of mothers and their children.

Material for sequencing was blood. The sequence was obtained from a boy younger than 18 in good health.

The CDR3 here is CSAPARDYEQYF. DNA of the CDR3: TGCAGTGCGCCGGCTAGGGACTACGAGCAGTACTTC. The chain carries TRBV20-1 and TRBJ2-7; D is uncertain. Germline lookup yields CDR1 DFQATT and CDR2 SNEGSKA (reference sequence). The CDR3 is 12 residues long. The V gene lost 6 bases and the J gene lost 3 bases, with 12 bases spanning the gap.